This T cell receptor (beta chain) originates from a study of shared clonotypes between healthy human individuals. In the study overall: Three CD4 naive, three CD4 memory, two CD8 naive and one CD8 memory plate were used per donor.

Notes on this clone: Its specificity is not known.

For each subset, genomic DNA was distributed in equal portions over several immunoSEQ plates. Clones were read by immunoSEQ multiplex PCR, and TCRdb kept only the in-frame ones, dropping some. Of approximately 2.5 million clones in the sample, more than 85% were seen once. Germline CDR1 reads ENHRY; CDR2 reads SYGVKD. Unmatched junction bases numbered 4, after V lost 5 bases and J lost 4 bases. The CDR3 has 14 amino acids. Study results and limitations: The study generally estimated greater richness for naive than memory subsets.

The sequencing sample was made of naive CD4+ T cells from PBMCs. Documented subset: CD45RA+ positively selected. This chain links TRBV10-3 with TRBJ1-3; 8 nucleotides match TRBD1. The receptor was isolated from a man younger than 35 in good health. Some clones in this sample may be carry-over from other donors' samples. CDR3 nucleotides: TGTGCCATCAGTAAGGACAGGGCCGGAAACACCATATATTTT. This sequence encodes CAISKDRAGNTIYF.